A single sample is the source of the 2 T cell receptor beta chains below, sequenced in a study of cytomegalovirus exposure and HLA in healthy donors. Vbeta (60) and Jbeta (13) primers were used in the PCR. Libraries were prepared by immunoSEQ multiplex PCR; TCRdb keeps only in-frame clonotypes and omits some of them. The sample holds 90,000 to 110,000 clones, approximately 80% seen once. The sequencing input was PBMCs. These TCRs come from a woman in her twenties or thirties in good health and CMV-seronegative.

The CDR3 sequence: CASSLAISGAKNIQYF. CDR3 coding DNA: TGCGCCAGCAGCTTGGCCATATCAGGAGCCAAAAACATTCAGTACTTC. The V and J genes are TRBV5-1 and TRBJ2-4; D call uncertain. Between the trimmed V and J ends, which lost 0 bases and 0 bases, there was a span of 10 bases. The CDR3 length is 16 residues. Germline values: CDR1 SGHRS, CDR2 YFSETQ.

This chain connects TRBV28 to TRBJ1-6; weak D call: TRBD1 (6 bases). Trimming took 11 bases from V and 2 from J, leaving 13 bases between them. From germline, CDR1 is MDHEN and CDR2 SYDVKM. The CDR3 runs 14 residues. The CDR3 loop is CAGRGATYNSPLHF. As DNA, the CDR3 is TGTGCCGGGCGGGGGGCGACCTATAATTCACCCCTCCACTTT.